This entry lists 26 T cell receptor beta chains sequenced from one sample in a study of CD8 T cells in Susac syndrome. Random hexamers were used to reverse transcribe an amount of roughly 0.5 to 1 ug RNA. TCRdb re-derived calls from the immunoSEQ multiplex PCR reads in MiXCR, one entry per CDR3 protein. The data hold fewer than 250,000 distinct CDR3 sequences, with about 94% observed a single time. Sequenced input: CD4+ T cells from PBMCs. These receptor sequences come from a human donor in good health.

In its sample, this clonotype was seen once. This sequence joins TRBV28 and TRBJ2-5; 8 bases match TRBD1. The CDR3 totals 15 residues. Germline V lookup: CDR1 MDHEN, CDR2 SYDVKM. The junction had 10 bases not matched to a gene; V was cut back by 6 bases and J by 4 bases. CDR3: CASSPGQGGVETQYF. The CDR3 DNA is TGTGCCAGCAGCCCCGGACAGGGAGGAGTAGAGACCCAGTACTTC.

The chain uses TRBV7-3 and TRBJ1-4; a possible D gene is TRBD1 (6 bases). V lost 6 bases to trimming and J lost 8 bases, with 13 bases between them. Germline V gives CDR1 SGHTA, CDR2 FQGTGA. The CDR3 is made up of 13 amino acids. In DNA form, the CDR3 reads TGTGCCAGCAGTAGAGACGGGGGCGAAAAACTGTTTTTT. Its translation: CASSRDGGEKLFF.

The rearrangement uses TRBV9 and TRBJ2-3; D uncertain. This CDR3 spans 13 amino acids. V gave up 0 bases and J gave up 5 bases, with 7 bases separating them. The germline V gene encodes CDR1 SGDLS and CDR2 YYNGEE. CDR3 sequence: CASSVVIGDTQYF. The DNA of the CDR3 is TGTGCCAGCAGCGTAGTAATTGGAGATACGCAGTATTTT.

The chain employs TRBV4-1 and TRBJ1-2, with 9 bases identical to TRBD1. From germline, CDR1 is MGHRA and CDR2 YSYEKL. Trimming removed 3 bases from V and 7 bases from J; junction bases left unmatched: 9. CDR3 length: 15 residues. CDR3: CASSQAGQGLSGYTF. For the CDR3, the DNA is TGCGCCAGCAGCCAGGCCGGACAGGGGCTGAGTGGCTACACCTTC.

The chain uses TRBV10-3 and TRBJ2-5; TRBD2 matches at 7 bases. This CDR3 is built from 14 residues. Germline-derived CDR1 and CDR2 are ENHRY and SYGVKD. V was pared by 0 bases and J by 5 bases, with 3 bases of the junction left unmatched. The CDR3 bases are TGTGCCATCAGTGAGTCGGGTAGCGGGGAGACCCAGTACTTC. This gives the protein CAISESGSGETQYF.

The chain links TRBV18 to TRBJ2-3; 8 bases map to TRBD1. The CDR3 length is 15 residues. The ends lost 3 bases at V and 4 bases at J; junction bases unmatched: 6. Germline V CDR1 and CDR2: KGHSH, LQKENI. CDR3 sequence reads: CASSPRTGPADTQYF. In DNA, the CDR3 is TGTGCCAGCTCACCGCGGACAGGGCCCGCAGATACGCAGTATTTT. Drawing the rest from reference TRBV18 and TRBJ2-3, the complete variable domain is NAGVMQNPRHLVRRRGQEARLRCSPMKGHSHVYWYRQLPEEGLKFMVYLQKENIIDESGMPKERFSAEFPKEGPSILRIQQVVRGDSAAYFCASSPRTGPADTQYFGPGTRLTVL.

The chain couples TRBV7-9 to TRBJ2-2, with D perhaps matching TRBD2 (7 bases). Trimming took off 2 bases at V and 3 bases at J, with 13 bases between the two ends. Per the germline V gene, CDR1 is SEHNR and CDR2 is FQNEAQ (reference sequence). The CDR3 totals 16 residues. CDR3 coding DNA: TGTGCCAGCAGCTTAAAGGGGGGGCCGGACACCGGGGAGCTGTTTTTT. It codes for CASSLKGGPDTGELFF.

This clonotype has just a few counts. Relative to the germline gene, one junction end is altered; a read error may explain this. V gene TRBV7-6 combines with J gene TRBJ1-6; no reliable D call. The CDR3 is 14 amino acids. Per the germline V gene, CDR1 is SGHVS and CDR2 is FNYEAQ. The DNA of the CDR3 is TGTGCCAGCAGCTTCGGGGTCCAAAATTCCCCCCTCCACTTT. Protein: CASSFGVQNSPLHF. The variable domain in full, completed from reference TRBV7-6 and TRBJ1-6, reads GAGVSQSPRYKVTKRGQDVALRCDPISGHVSLYWYRQALGQGPEFLTYFNYEAQQDKSGLPNDRFSAERPEGSISTLTIQRTEQRDSAMYRCASSFGVQNSPLHFGNGTRLTVT.

The chain employs TRBV27 and TRBJ1-3, with D uncertain. Germline assignment: CDR1 MNHEY and CDR2 SMNVEV (reference sequence). This CDR3 has 15 residues. Trimming shortened V by 4 bases and J by 0 bases, and 10 bases separated the two germline ends. CDR3 sequence: CASSSQGYSGNTIYF. In DNA, the CDR3 is TGTGCCAGCAGTTCCCAAGGGTACTCTGGAAACACCATATATTTT.

J is TRBJ1-1 and V is TRBV28; a weak D match, TRBD1 (5 bases). The V gene's germline CDR1 is MDHEN and CDR2 SYDVKM. V dropped 8 bases and J dropped 5 bases, with 18 bases sitting between them. The CDR3 contains 14 residues. CDR3 loop: CASGRRGSGTEAFF. In DNA form, the CDR3 reads TGTGCCAGCGGCCGCCGGGGCAGTGGGACTGAAGCTTTCTTT.

The rearrangement uses TRBV28 and TRBJ1-2, with 11 bases that match TRBD1. This CDR3 is built from 16 residues. Germline values: CDR1 MDHEN, CDR2 SYDVKM. Germline trimming cut 4 bases from V and 2 bases from J; bases unmatched to any gene: 6. The CDR3 DNA reads as TGTGCCAGCAGTTCCGGGGGACAGGGGGGGAACTATGGCTACACCTTC. Encoded protein: CASSSGGQGGNYGYTF.

This chain joins TRBV6-5 and TRBJ1-2, with D hard to call. Trimming removed 0 bases from V and 7 bases from J, with 12 bases in between. The germline gives CDR1 MNHEY, CDR2 SVGAGI. The CDR3 extends over 14 amino acids. The CDR3 spells CASSYSNSPGGYTF. The CDR3 DNA reads as TGTGCCAGCAGTTACTCGAATAGCCCTGGTGGCTACACCTTC.

CDR3 protein: CASSLVRVGDSPLHF. The CDR3 DNA reads as TGTGCCAGCAGCTTAGTTCGGGTCGGAGATTCACCCCTCCACTTT. The chain recombines TRBV13 with TRBJ1-6; D is ambiguous. From germline, CDR1 is PRHDT and CDR2 FYEKMQ (reference sequence). V was clipped by 1 base and J by 8 bases, with 12 bases between them. The length of the CDR3 is 15 residues.

This rearrangement joins TRBV28 to TRBJ1-2; tentative D call: TRBD1 (5 bases). Trimming stripped 11 bases from V and 5 bases from J, with 15 bases between. CDR1 and CDR2 (germline): MDHEN, SYDVKM. This CDR3 is built from 12 residues. The CDR3 here is CAGTGAGYGYTF. In DNA, the CDR3 is TGTGCCGGGACCGGGGCCGGATATGGCTACACCTTC.

The chain recombines TRBV15 with TRBJ1-1; TRBD1 is a possible D gene (6 bases). The CDR3 contains 13 residues. V dropped 5 bases and J dropped 3 bases, with 10 bases sitting between them. The germline CDR1 and CDR2 sequences are LNHNV and YYDKDF (reference sequence). CDR3: CATSLQGDTEAFF. The CDR3 nucleotides read TGTGCCACCAGCCTACAGGGAGACACTGAAGCTTTCTTT.

The gene calls are TRBV10-3 and TRBJ2-1; TRBD2 might be the D (6 bases). V shed 8 bases and J shed 5 bases, with 16 bases lying between them. The germline CDR1 and CDR2 sequences are ENHRY and SYGVKD. This CDR3 has 14 residues. The CDR3 bases are TGTGCCATCGCGGGGAACTTACACGACAATGAGCAGTTCTTC. Translating gives CAIAGNLHDNEQFF.

The gene calls are TRBV6-5 and TRBJ2-7; D may be TRBD2 (7 bases). The length of the CDR3 is 13 residues. The germline V gene encodes CDR1 MNHEY and CDR2 SVGAGI. V was pared by 5 bases and J by 13 bases, with 21 bases between. CDR3 sequence: CASSGGTIGGLYF. The CDR3, as DNA: TGTGCCAGCAGTGGGGGAACTATCGGGGGGCTTTACTTC.

The chain has TRBV5-1 and TRBJ1-5; D may be TRBD1 (6 bases). In germline, CDR1 is SGHRS, CDR2 YFSETQ. Trimming took off 4 bases at V and 2 bases at J, with 13 bases between the two ends. This CDR3 comprises 15 residues. The CDR3 spells CASSPSGARNQPQHF. The CDR3 DNA sequence: TGCGCCAGCAGCCCCTCAGGGGCCCGCAATCAGCCCCAGCATTTT.

The V gene is TRBV5-1, the J gene TRBJ2-2; perhaps D is TRBD1 or TRBD2 (5 bases each). The CDR3 totals 14 residues. Germline V gene sequence: CDR1 SGHRS, CDR2 YFSETQ. Trimming removed 4 bases at V and 2 bases at J, with 9 bases between. The CDR3 DNA reads TGCGCCAGCAGCAGTGGGACCAACACCGGGGAGCTGTTTTTT. Its protein product is CASSSGTNTGELFF.

The rearrangement links TRBV7-3 to TRBJ2-3; no clear D gene. Germline assignment: CDR1 SGHTA and CDR2 FQGTGA. The V and J ends lost 5 bases and 2 bases respectively, with 17 bases between them. The CDR3 spans 16 residues. CDR3 in DNA: TGTGCCAGCAGCGCCCGCCTAGGTGCGGCCACAGATACGCAGTATTTT. It specifies CASSARLGAATDTQYF. The complete variable domain, with remaining parts taken from reference TRBV7-3 and TRBJ2-3, reads GAGVSQTPSNKVTEKGKYVELRCDPISGHTALYWYRQSLGQGPEFLIYFQGTGAADDSGLPNDRFFAVRPEGSVSTLKIQRTERGDSAVYLCASSARLGAATDTQYFGPGTRLTVL.

The chain combines TRBV20-1 with TRBJ2-3; 7 nucleotides align to TRBD1. The CDR3 sequence is 13 residues long. V lost 3 bases, J lost 6 bases, and 6 bases stayed unmatched. Germline CDR1 is DFQATT and CDR2 is SNEGSKA (reference sequence). The CDR3 here is CSASIGQVDTQYF. The CDR3 DNA is TGCAGTGCTAGTATTGGACAGGTGGATACGCAGTATTTT.

For the CDR3, the DNA is TGTGCCAGCAGGGCGGACACTGGGGCGGAAAAACTGTTTTTT. It encodes CASRADTGAEKLFF. The V gene is TRBV28, the J gene TRBJ1-4, with TRBD1 as a possible D gene (5 bases). Germline CDR1 and CDR2: MDHEN and SYDVKM. Between the trimmed V and J ends, which lost 6 bases and 8 bases, there was a span of 16 bases. The CDR3 runs 14 residues. The full variable domain, its missing parts supplied by reference TRBV28 and TRBJ1-4, is DVKVTQSSRYLVKRTGEKVFLECVQDMDHENMFWYRQDPGLGLRLIYFSYDVKMKEKGDIPEGYSVSREKKERFSLILESASTNQTSMYLCASRADTGAEKLFFGSGTQLSVL.

The chain uses TRBV5-1 and TRBJ1-1; 10 bases fit TRBD1. Looked up from germline, CDR1 is SGHRS and CDR2 is YFSETQ. J lost 0 bases, V lost 2 bases, and 4 bases had no gene match. The CDR3 length is 16 residues. The CDR3 bases are TGCGCCAGCAGCTTTTCGACAGGGGGCATGAACACTGAAGCTTTCTTT. Translation: CASSFSTGGMNTEAFF.

V and J are TRBV18 and TRBJ1-1; D remains ambiguous. The germline V gene encodes CDR1 KGHSH and CDR2 LQKENI. This CDR3 has 16 amino acids. Trimming shortened V by 2 bases and J by 3 bases, and 16 bases separated the two germline ends. CDR3 amino acids: CASSPMATPQDTEAFF. As DNA, the CDR3 is TGTGCCAGCTCACCAATGGCCACACCTCAGGACACTGAAGCTTTCTTT.

V and J are TRBV29-1 and TRBJ1-3; unclear D gene. The V gene lost 7 bases and the J gene lost 5 bases, with 12 bases spanning the gap. This CDR3 has 12 amino acids. Germline CDR1 reads SQVTM; CDR2 reads ANQGSEA. The CDR3 region is CSGTYDRNTIYF. In DNA, the CDR3 is TGCAGCGGGACGTACGATCGAAACACCATATATTTT. Full variable domain (outside the CDR3, taken from reference TRBV29-1 and TRBJ1-3): SAVISQKPSRDICQRGTSLTIQCQVDSQVTMMFWYRQQPGQSLTLIATANQGSEATYESGFVIDKFPISRPNLTFSTLTVSNMSPEDSSIYLCSGTYDRNTIYFGEGSWLTVV.

A single count supports this clonotype. The CDR3 region is CATSDIWTAGGTDTQYF. The CDR3 DNA sequence: TGTGCCACCAGTGATATCTGGACAGCCGGGGGCACAGATACGCAGTATTTT. The chain recombines TRBV24-1 with TRBJ2-3; TRBD1 might be the D (6 bases). This CDR3 spans 17 amino acids. Germline CDR1 KGHDR, CDR2 SFDVKD. V lost 3 bases, J lost 1 base, and 16 bases lay in between.